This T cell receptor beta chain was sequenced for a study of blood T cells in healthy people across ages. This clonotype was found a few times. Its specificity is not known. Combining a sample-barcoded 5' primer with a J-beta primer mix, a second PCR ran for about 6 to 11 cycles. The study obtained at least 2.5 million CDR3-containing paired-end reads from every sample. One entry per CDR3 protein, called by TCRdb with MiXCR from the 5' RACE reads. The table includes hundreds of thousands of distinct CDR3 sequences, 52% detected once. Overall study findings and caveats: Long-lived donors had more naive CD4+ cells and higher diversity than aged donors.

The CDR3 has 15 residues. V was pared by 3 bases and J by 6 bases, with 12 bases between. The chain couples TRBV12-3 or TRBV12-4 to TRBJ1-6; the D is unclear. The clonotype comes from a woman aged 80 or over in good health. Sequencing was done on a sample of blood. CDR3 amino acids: CASSLFASTNSPLHF. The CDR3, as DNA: TGTGCCAGCAGTTTGTTTGCCAGCACTAATTCACCCCTCCACTTT.